Below, one T cell receptor beta chain is given with its context. In the source study's methods: Amplification with reference gene primers provided the estimates of nucleated cell counts. Using immunoSEQ multiplex PCR, the repertoire was profiled, and TCRdb retains in-frame clones only, with some absent. Clone size and V and J calls were adopted from that table, with D and trimming inferred from the DNA. The table lists approximately 300,000 clones, 80% to 90% of them singletons. The data are from a study of blood T cell repertoires in COVID-19. Across the study: Researchers got acute and convalescent COVID-19 samples from the United States, Italy and Spain. Sources were T cells, B-cell-depleted T cells, or PBMCs; the material itself was cDNA or gDNA.

The CDR3 loop spans 17 amino acids. Germline assignment: CDR1 KGHSH and CDR2 LQKENI. Trimming removed 0 bases from V and 1 base from J, with 14 bases in between. The source of this sequence is a man in his forties with acute or convalescent COVID-19. The material sequenced was peripheral blood. The gene calls are TRBV18 and TRBJ2-3, with no clear D. This CDR3 reads CASSPPRLPSGTDTQYF. In DNA form, the CDR3 reads TGTGCCAGCTCACCACCGCGCCTACCTTCTGGCACAGATACGCAGTATTTT.